One sample yielded the 6 T cell receptor beta chains listed below, sequenced in a study of CD8+ T cells in alopecia areata. The sample's treatment: oral pan-JAK inhibitor, 5-10 mg twice daily. It was cDNA, reverse transcribed from extracted RNA, that served as the sequencing template. Libraries were prepared by immunoSEQ multiplex PCR; TCRdb keeps only in-frame clonotypes and omits some of them. Of about 200,000 clones in the sample, around 56% were seen once. Sequenced material: CD4+ T cells sorted from blood, taken at week 4, from a patient treated with tofacitinib. Receptor source: a human donor with alopecia areata.

V gene TRBV27 combines with J gene TRBJ1-2; TRBD1 matches at 9 bases. Germline V gene sequence: CDR1 MNHEY, CDR2 SMNVEV (reference sequence). The CDR3 length is 15 residues. V shed 6 bases and J 2 bases; nucleotides not matched to a gene: 7. CDR3 amino acids: CASRESGTGNYGYTF. CDR3 in DNA: TGTGCCAGCAGAGAGAGCGGGACAGGGAACTATGGCTACACCTTC.

The chain is built from TRBV29-1 and TRBJ2-5, with 9 bases fitting TRBD1. CDR1 and CDR2 (germline): SQVTM, ANQGSEA. With 5 bases clipped from V and 1 base from J, the junction kept 8 bases outside the gene matches. The CDR3 is made up of 15 amino acids. For the CDR3, the DNA is TGCAGCGTTAGGGCGGGACAGGGCGGCCAAGAGACCCAGTACTTC. Its protein is CSVRAGQGGQETQYF.

This clone was seen only once. The rearrangement links TRBV30 to TRBJ1-4, with D perhaps matching TRBD1 (6 bases). V shed 0 bases and J shed 8 bases, with 16 bases lying between them. Per germline, CDR1 GTSNPN and CDR2 SVGIG (reference sequence). There are 15 residues in the CDR3. This chain's CDR3 is CAWSVNTGGGEKLFF. CDR3 DNA sequence: TGTGCCTGGAGTGTTAATACGGGGGGCGGGGAAAAACTGTTTTTT.

The gene calls are TRBV29-1 and TRBJ2-3; 9 bases match TRBD1. The CDR3 is 12 amino acids. Trimming at V came to 4 bases and at J to 6 bases, leaving 2 bases not matched to a gene. The V gene's germline CDR1 is SQVTM and CDR2 ANQGSEA. The chain's CDR3 is CSVGDRVDTQYF. The DNA for the CDR3 is TGCAGCGTTGGGGACAGGGTGGATACGCAGTATTTT.

The chain joins TRBV29-1 to TRBJ1-2; TRBD1 matches 8 bases. This CDR3 comprises 12 residues. V lost 6 bases and J lost 6; bases outside the gene matches: 6. Germline V lookup: CDR1 SQVTM, CDR2 ANQGSEA. The CDR3 sequence: CSVATGADGYTF. DNA for the CDR3: TGCAGCGTCGCGACAGGGGCGGATGGCTACACCTTC.

This clone was picked up a small number of times. V gene TRBV29-1 combines with J gene TRBJ2-7, with D perhaps TRBD1 or TRBD2 (5 bases each). The germline V and J ends were trimmed by 4 bases and 12 bases, with 10 bases remaining between them. The CDR3 runs to 9 residues. Germline V gene lookup returns CDR1 SQVTM and CDR2 ANQGSEA. CDR3 in amino acids: CSVAPGRYF. The CDR3 DNA reads as TGCAGCGTTGCTCCGGGGCGGTACTTC.